This T cell receptor beta chain is from a study of cytotoxic CD8 clonotypes in ibrutinib-treated CLL. Study as a whole: Following a median approximately eleven months of treatment, with a range of 6 to 36, response samples were taken.

Using immunoSEQ multiplex PCR, the repertoire was profiled, and TCRdb retains in-frame clones only, with some absent. The sample carries approximately 84,000 clones, just over 85% recorded once. The source was PBMCs, collected before ibrutinib treatment. This clonotype originated in a human donor with chronic lymphocytic leukemia.

The CDR3 region is CASRGSGRYNEQFF. CDR3 bases: TGTGCCAGTAGAGGAAGCGGGAGATACAATGAGCAGTTCTTC. The V and J genes are TRBV19 and TRBJ2-1; 8 nucleotides line up with TRBD2. Germline trimming cut 6 bases from V and 4 bases from J; bases unmatched to any gene: 5. Germline lookup yields CDR1 LNHDA and CDR2 SQIVND (reference sequence). This CDR3 has 14 amino acids.